This T cell receptor (beta chain) was captured in a study of blood T cells in healthy people across ages. General study results and limits: When one million T cells were used, diversity estimates were thought to be underestimates.

It was with a sample-barcoded 5' primer and a J-beta primer mix that a second PCR of roughly 7 to 12 cycles was run. Each cDNA molecule carried a tag from a template-switch adaptor that contained 12 random nucleotides. At least 2.5 million CDR3-containing paired-end reads were obtained per sample. One entry per CDR3 protein results from TCRdb running MiXCR on the 5' RACE reads. The sample carries roughly 1.4 million distinct CDR3 sequences, 59% recorded once. The table lists this clonotype with a few counts. Its antigen is currently unknown. CDR3 length: 17 residues. V was cut by 0 bases and J by 0 bases, with 12 bases left in between. Germline V gives CDR1 SGHTA, CDR2 FQGNSA. Roughly 10 milliliters was the volume of peripheral blood drawn from each donor.

The sequence was collected from a man between 18 and 29 years old in good health. Sequencing input: blood. The chain has TRBV7-2 and TRBJ2-4; tentatively, D is TRBD2 (6 bases). The CDR3 region has the DNA TGTGCCAGCAGCTTAGCGGCGGGGACGGGAGCCAAAAACATTCAGTACTTC. Its translation is CASSLAAGTGAKNIQYF.